This T cell receptor (beta chain) was identified during a study of blood T cells in healthy people across ages. About the research overall: With template switching, about one barcoded beta molecule was captured per two T cells. Study results and limitations: Using unsorted PBMCs precluded a conclusive naive versus antigen-experienced comparison.

A second PCR, run for roughly 6 to 11 cycles, used a sample-barcoded 5' primer plus a J-beta primer mix. Every single cDNA molecule received a tag from a template-switch adaptor with 12 random nucleotides. TCRdb itself ran the 5' RACE reads through MiXCR, one entry per CDR3 protein. This table holds 1,800,000 or so distinct CDR3 sequences, 30% to 40% found once. As concerns this clonotype: As yet, its antigen is unknown.

Source material: blood. This receptor was identified in a human donor in good health.

Here the CDR3 DNA reads TGCGCCAGCAGCTCCCGGGGGGCCGAGGGAGATACGCAGTATTTT. Its protein is CASSSRGAEGDTQYF. The chain joins TRBV4-3 to TRBJ2-3, with a weak D call TRBD2 (7 bases). From germline, CDR1 is LGHNA and CDR2 YSLEER. The CDR3 is 15 amino acids. Trimming removed 5 bases at V and 5 bases at J, with 17 bases between.